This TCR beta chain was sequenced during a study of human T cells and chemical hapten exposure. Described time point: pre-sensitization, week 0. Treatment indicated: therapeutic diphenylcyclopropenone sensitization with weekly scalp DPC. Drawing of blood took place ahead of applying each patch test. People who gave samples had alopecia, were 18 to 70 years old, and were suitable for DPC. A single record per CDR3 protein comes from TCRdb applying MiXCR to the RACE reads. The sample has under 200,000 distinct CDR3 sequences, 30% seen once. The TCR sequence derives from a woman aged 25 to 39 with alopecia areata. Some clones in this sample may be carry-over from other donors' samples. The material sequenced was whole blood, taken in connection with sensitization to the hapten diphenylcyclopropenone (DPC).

The CDR3 DNA sequence: TGTGCCAGCTCGGCCGGGACATCCCATGAAAAACTGTTTTTT. Amino acids: CASSAGTSHEKLFF. V usage is TRBV18 and J usage is TRBJ1-4, with D perhaps matching TRBD1 (6 bases). The length of the CDR3 is 14 residues. Germline loops: CDR1 KGHSH, CDR2 LQKENI. V was trimmed by 6 bases and J by 6 bases, leaving 14 bases between them. Full variable domain (outside the CDR3, taken from reference TRBV18 and TRBJ1-4): NAGVMQNPRHLVRRRGQEARLRCSPMKGHSHVYWYRQLPEEGLKFMVYLQKENIIDESGMPKERFSAEFPKEGPSILRIQQVVRGDSAAYFCASSAGTSHEKLFFGSGTQLSVL.